These T cell receptor beta chains were read from a single sample in a study of T-cell memory formation after mild COVID-19. TCRdb redid the calling of the 5' RACE reads with MiXCR, one entry per CDR3 protein. This sample carries roughly 620,000 distinct CDR3 sequences, under 20% of them seen once, and the ten largest clones take around 13%. Specimen: PBMCs or a T cell subset sorted from them (not recorded which). The receptors originated from an adult woman who had mild COVID-19 (a few samples of this study predate the infection). Cell type and time point are not known. The CDR3 runs from the conserved cysteine through the conserved F or W. D genes are given only for firm matches. Some rows mark clone size as missing; the rest say once, few, many or name a class of expanded clone.

d_call j_call clone_size v_call cdr3_nt cdr3_aa
. TRBJ2-3 . TRBV24-1 TGTGCCTCGGGGGTCACAGATACGCAGTATTTT CASGVTDTQYF
. TRBJ2-3 . TRBV29-1 TGCAGCGTTGGATCGACAGGACTCACAGATACGCAGTATTTT CSVGSTGLTDTQYF
. TRBJ2-5 few TRBV2 TGTGCCAGCAGTGAAAGGCTATTTCAAGAGACCCAGTACTTC CASSERLFQETQYF
. TRBJ1-6 few TRBV20-1 TGCAGTGCTAGAGATCTGGTGACAGCAAATTCACCCCTCCACTTT CSARDLVTANSPLHF
. TRBJ2-3 few TRBV7-2 TGTGCCAGCAGCTACTCAGCGGGCCAAGGCACAGATACGCAGTATTTT CASSYSAGQGTDTQYF
. TRBJ2-2 few TRBV6-6 TGTGCCAGCAGTCGCGATTTTGGCCCCGGGGAGCTGTTTTTT CASSRDFGPGELFF
TRBD1 TRBJ2-7 few TRBV7-9 TGTGCCAGCAGCTCACAGGGGGCAAGTCTCTACGAGCAGTACTTC CASSSQGASLYEQYF
. TRBJ1-1 many TRBV19 TGTGCCAGTCGCAGGGGAAACACTGAAGCTTTCTTT CASRRGNTEAFF
TRBD2 TRBJ2-7 few TRBV7-8 TGTGCCAGCAGCTCTGCGGGAGTAGGAGAGCAGTACTTC CASSSAGVGEQYF
TRBD2 TRBJ2-1 many TRBV18 TGTGCCAGCTCACCTCGACTAGCGGGACTCTCGGGCAATGAGCAGTTCTTC CASSPRLAGLSGNEQFF
. TRBJ2-2 . TRBV4-1 TGCGCCAGCAGCCCAAATGATACCGGGGAGCTGTTTTTT CASSPNDTGELFF
. TRBJ2-1 . TRBV25-1 TGTGCCAGCAGGGAAATGACTACTCACTCCTACAATGAGCAGTTCTTC CASREMTTHSYNEQFF
. TRBJ2-6 few TRBV7-9 TGTGCCAGCAGCGATAAGCGTGCGGGATATCGCTCTGGGGCCAACGTCCTGACTTTC CASSDKRAGYRSGANVLTF
TRBD2 TRBJ2-3 . TRBV5-4 TGTGCCAGCAGCAGGACACTAGCGGTAAAAGGCACAGATACGCAGTATTTT CASSRTLAVKGTDTQYF
. TRBJ2-1 few TRBV20-1 TGCAGTGCTAGAGATCGTCCCTCCTACAATGAGCAGTTCTTC CSARDRPSYNEQFF
. TRBJ2-5 . TRBV9 TGTGCCAGCAGCTCCCCCGGGGGTAACCAAGAGACCCAGTACTTC CASSSPGGNQETQYF
TRBD1 TRBJ1-2 . TRBV20-1 TGCAGTCCTCAGGGGGGAAACTATGGCTACACCTTC CSPQGGNYGYTF
. TRBJ2-4 few TRBV7-8 TGTGCCAGCAGCTTAGCCCTACCCGGACTAGCCAAAAACATTCAGTACTTC CASSLALPGLAKNIQYF
. TRBJ1-5 few TRBV12-3/TRBV12-4 TGTGCCAGCAGCTTAGCCCCATTGGGACATCAGCCCCAGCATTTT CASSLAPLGHQPQHF
TRBD2 TRBJ2-1 few TRBV24-1 TGTGCCACCAGTTTAGCATCCGGGACTAGCTCGTTCAATGAGCAGTTCTTC CATSLASGTSSFNEQFF
. TRBJ1-1 many TRBV15 TGTGCCACCAGCAGAGATGTGAACACTGAAGCTTTCTTT CATSRDVNTEAFF
TRBD1 TRBJ1-1 few TRBV5-4 TGTGCCAGCAGTTTCACAGGGGACTGGAACACTGAAGCTTTCTTT CASSFTGDWNTEAFF
. TRBJ1-2 many TRBV7-9 TGTGCCAGCAGCGTTCGGGATTACTATGGCTACACCTTC CASSVRDYYGYTF
. TRBJ2-3 . TRBV5-1 TGCGCCAGCAGCGTAATGGAGCGGGTGCGGGGAGATACGCAGTATTTT CASSVMERVRGDTQYF
. TRBJ2-7 . TRBV20-1 TGCAGTGCCCAGGGCCGGGAGTTCCACGAGCAGTACTTC CSAQGREFHEQYF
TRBD2 TRBJ2-1 few TRBV29-1 TGCAGCGTCTCGGGACTAGCGGGAGGAAATGAGCAGTTCTTC CSVSGLAGGNEQFF
TRBD1 TRBJ2-5 few TRBV18 TGTGCCAGCTCAGTGTTGGGACAGTCACTACTATACCAAGAGACCCAGTACTTC CASSVLGQSLLYQETQYF
. TRBJ1-3 . TRBV7-2 TGTGCCAGCAGCACGGGACGGATCTCTGGAAACACCATATATTTT CASSTGRISGNTIYF
. TRBJ2-7 . TRBV11-2 TGTGCCAGCAGCTTAATGGCCGGGGCGGGCAGCTCCTACGAGCAGTACTTC CASSLMAGAGSSYEQYF
TRBD2 TRBJ2-2 . TRBV12-3/TRBV12-4 TGTGCCAGCAGTTTGACTAGCGGGAGAGGTGGGGAGCTGTTTTTT CASSLTSGRGGELFF
TRBD2 TRBJ2-7 . TRBV7-8 TGTGCCAGCAGCTTAGAAGGCGGGGGGGTTCTTGCCTACGAGCAGTACTTC CASSLEGGGVLAYEQYF